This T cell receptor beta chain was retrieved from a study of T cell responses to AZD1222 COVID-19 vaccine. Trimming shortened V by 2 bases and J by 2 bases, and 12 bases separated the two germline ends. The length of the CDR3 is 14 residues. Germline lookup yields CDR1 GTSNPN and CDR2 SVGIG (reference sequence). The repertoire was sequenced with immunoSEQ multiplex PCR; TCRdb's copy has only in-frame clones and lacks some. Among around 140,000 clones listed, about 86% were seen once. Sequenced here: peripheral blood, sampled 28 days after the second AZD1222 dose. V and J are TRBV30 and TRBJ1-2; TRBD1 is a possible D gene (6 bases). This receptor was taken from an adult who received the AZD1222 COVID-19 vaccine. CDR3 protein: CAWSPGQVNYGYTF. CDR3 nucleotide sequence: TGTGCCTGGAGTCCGGGACAAGTAAACTATGGCTACACCTTC.